This T cell receptor beta chain was recorded in a study of shared clonotypes between healthy human individuals. Study-level findings and limits: Memory subsets generally showed lower estimated richness than naive subsets.

This clone appeared once. Its specificity is unknown. Germline CDR1 SGHNT, CDR2 YYREEE (reference sequence). The CDR3 covers 14 residues. The V and J ends lost 1 base and 4 bases, in that order; junction bases with no gene match: 3. Deep was the level used in running the assay. Genomic DNA from each subset was divided evenly over several immunoSEQ plates. Only in-frame clones appear in the TCRdb table, and some are missing; sequencing was by immunoSEQ multiplex PCR. The sample has about 2.4 million clones; around nine tenths are singletons. The TCR was taken from a young man in good health. The chain joins TRBV5-4 to TRBJ2-7, with 9 bases that match TRBD2. The sequenced sample was naive CD4+ T cells sorted from blood. Subset defined: CD45RA+ positively selected. The CDR3 nucleotides are TGTGCCAGCAGCTTGTCAAGCGGGGGGTACGAGCAGTACTTC. This translates into CASSLSSGGYEQYF.